The clone carrying this T cell receptor beta chain has only a few counts. Germline CDR1 and CDR2: SGHNT and YYREEE (reference sequence). This CDR3 is built from 14 residues. V was pared by 1 base and J by 4 bases, with 5 bases of the junction left unmatched. The entry originates in a study of blood T cell repertoires in COVID-19. Generated by immunoSEQ multiplex PCR, the TCRdb table keeps only in-frame clones and is missing some. The repertoire holds some 400,000 clones, with about 88% as singletons. The J gene is TRBJ2-7, the V gene TRBV5-4; 7 bases agree with TRBD1. The clonotype was recovered from a human donor in a cohort sampled during active COVID-19. Sequencing was carried out using peripheral blood. This CDR3 reads CASSLPGGVYEQYF. In DNA form, the CDR3 reads TGTGCCAGCAGCTTGCCAGGGGGAGTGTACGAGCAGTACTTC.